Each of the 16 T cell receptor beta chains below was sequenced from the same sample in a study of response to subunit inactivated influenza vaccine (dated by TCRdb to 2016 to 2019). Library generation was performed with RT-PCR. The sequencing machine was an Illumina HiSeq 2500. In TCRdb, the public reads were trimmed at Q25 with fastp and aligned with MiXCR, with productive beta chains retained. Rows are unified per CDR3 protein, each entry keeping the most common DNA and genes. This sample lists almost 600,000 distinct CDR3 sequences; around 15% were detected once. Around 10% of the sample rests with the top ten. Sequenced here: PBMCs from blood, sampled 12 days after vaccination. These receptors were obtained from a man aged 45-60 years who received an inactivated influenza vaccine. Donor details come from another sample of the same person, matched by shared clones.

The chain has TRBV7-2 and TRBJ2-5; 8 bases are a match to TRBD2. Germline lookup yields CDR1 SGHTA and CDR2 FQGNSA. CDR3 length equals 15 residues. V shed 5 bases, J shed 5 bases, and the junction held 10 bases outside the gene matches. The CDR3 here is CASSRDGGLVETQYF. CDR3 in DNA: TGTGCCAGCAGCCGAGACGGGGGACTAGTTGAGACCCAGTACTTC.

This clonotype was counted only a few times. V gene TRBV11-2 combines with J gene TRBJ1-6; tentatively, D is TRBD1 (6 bases). The CDR3 is 14 amino acids. The V gene's germline CDR1 is SGHAT and CDR2 FQNNGV. Trimming shortened V by 5 bases and J by 9 bases, and 14 bases separated the two germline ends. DNA of the CDR3: TGTGCCAGCAGCCAACAGACAGGACGTTCACCCCTCCACTTT. This sequence encodes CASSQQTGRSPLHF. The entire variable domain, with the rest obtained from reference TRBV11-2 and TRBJ1-6, is as follows: EAGVAQSPRYKIIEKRQSVAFWCNPISGHATLYWYQQILGQGPKLLIQFQNNGVVDDSQLPKDRFSAERLKGVDSTLKIQPAKLEDSAVYLCASSQQTGRSPLHFGNGTRLTVT.

The chain joins TRBV11-2 to TRBJ2-3; TRBD1 agrees at 12 bases. V was pared by 4 bases and J by 3 bases, with 17 bases of the junction left unmatched. The CDR3 consists of 20 residues. Germline CDR1 SGHAT, CDR2 FQNNGV. The chain's CDR3 is CASSSPVPGQGAFATDTQYF. In DNA, the CDR3 is TGTGCCAGCAGCTCACCAGTCCCGGGACAGGGGGCCTTTGCGACAGATACGCAGTATTTT.

This clonotype was seen only a few times. This sequence joins TRBV7-2 and TRBJ2-1; 10 bases map to TRBD2. With 5 bases clipped from V and 3 bases from J, the junction kept 7 bases outside the gene matches. Germline CDR1 reads SGHTA; CDR2 reads FQGNSA. The CDR3 has 16 residues. The CDR3 here is CASSVIAGGLYNEQFF. CDR3 DNA sequence: TGTGCCAGCAGCGTAATAGCGGGGGGACTCTACAATGAGCAGTTCTTC.

As DNA, the CDR3 is TGTGCCAGCAGCTTAAATGGGGTTAGTCCAGATACGCAGTATTTT. The encoded protein is CASSLNGVSPDTQYF. This chain connects TRBV7-2 to TRBJ2-3; no firm D call. There are 15 residues in the CDR3. Deletions cut 2 bases from V and 4 bases from J, with 13 bases between. CDR1 and CDR2 (germline): SGHTA, FQGNSA.

The V gene is TRBV12-3 or TRBV12-4, the J gene TRBJ2-3; D uncertain. This CDR3 has 13 residues. V was trimmed by 5 bases and J by 5 bases, leaving 11 bases between them. Here the CDR3 reads CASSPRRVDTQYF. For the CDR3, the DNA is TGTGCCAGCAGTCCCCGCCGGGTAGATACGCAGTATTTT.

CDR3 in DNA: TGTGCCAGCAAACAGGACAGCACAGATACGCAGTATTTT. Translating it yields CASKQDSTDTQYF. V gene TRBV2 combines with J gene TRBJ2-3; perhaps TRBD1 as D (5 bases). Germline V gene sequence: CDR1 SNHLY, CDR2 FYNNEI. The V gene lost 7 bases and the J gene lost 0 bases, with 8 bases spanning the gap. This CDR3 comprises 13 residues.

The chain joins TRBV4-3 to TRBJ2-5; either TRBD1 or TRBD2 may supply D (5 bases each). The CDR3 is 13 residues long. Deletions cut 3 bases from V and 5 bases from J, with 10 bases between. Germline V gene lookup returns CDR1 LGHNA and CDR2 YSLEER. The CDR3 DNA reads as TGCGCCAGCAGCCAGGGGACCTGGGAGACCCAGTACTTC. Translation: CASSQGTWETQYF.

J is TRBJ2-1 and V is TRBV9; D gene unclear. V was clipped by 1 base and J by 6 bases, with 17 bases between them. The length of the CDR3 is 16 residues. CDR1 and CDR2 (germline): SGDLS, YYNGEE. The CDR3 reads CASSVPALGTLNEQFF. CDR3 in DNA: TGTGCCAGCAGCGTACCGGCCCTAGGAACCCTCAATGAGCAGTTCTTC. Full variable domain (missing parts from reference TRBV9 and TRBJ2-1): DSGVTQTPKHLITATGQRVTLRCSPRSGDLSVYWYQQSLDQGLQFLIQYYNGEERAKGNILERFSAQQFPDLHSELNLSSLELGDSALYFCASSVPALGTLNEQFFGPGTRLTVL.

This clonotype has more than one count but fewer than ten. The chain carries TRBV10-3 and TRBJ1-1; TRBD1 agrees at 8 bases. Germline V gives CDR1 ENHRY, CDR2 SYGVKD. The CDR3 is 13 amino acids. Losses at the gene ends were 10 bases for V and 9 bases for J; bases not matched to a gene: 13. CDR3 sequence reads: CASSDRAEDKAFF. The CDR3 coding sequence is TGTGCCAGCTCGGACAGGGCCGAAGATAAAGCTTTCTTT.

The chain carries TRBV29-1 and TRBJ2-4, with unresolved D. The length of the CDR3 is 15 residues. Germline V gene sequence: CDR1 SQVTM, CDR2 ANQGSEA. V lost 4 bases and J 0 bases, leaving 13 bases between the germline ends. In nucleotides, the CDR3 is TGCAGCGTTGTCCCGGACGGATTAGCCAAAAACATTCAGTACTTC. Protein product: CSVVPDGLAKNIQYF.

This clonotype has a handful of counts. This chain links TRBV29-1 with TRBJ2-3; possible D gene TRBD1, 6 bases. Germline-derived CDR1 and CDR2 are SQVTM and ANQGSEA. The length of the CDR3 is 14 residues. The V and J ends lost 6 bases and 4 bases respectively, with 17 bases between them. CDR3 sequence: CSVQQGWDPDTQYF. CDR3 nucleotide sequence: TGCAGCGTCCAACAGGGCTGGGACCCAGATACGCAGTATTTT.

This clonotype was counted a few times. This chain uses TRBV27 with TRBJ2-3; TRBD1 matches at 10 bases. V shed 5 bases, J shed 7 bases, and the junction held 12 bases outside the gene matches. The CDR3 spans 16 residues. Germline V CDR1 and CDR2: MNHEY, SMNVEV (reference sequence). The CDR3 coding sequence is TGTGCCAGCAGTGCCTGGACAGGGGGGGATTCGTATACGCAGTATTTT. Translation: CASSAWTGGDSYTQYF.

Remarks on this clonotype: A read error may be the cause here, since a much bigger clone is one base away. The chain has TRBV20-1 and TRBJ2-1; D is unclear. The CDR3 spans 15 residues. Germline loops: CDR1 DFQATT, CDR2 SNEGSKA (reference sequence). This CDR3 reads CSARAPTVQIHEQLF. CDR3 nucleotide sequence: TGCAGTGCTAGAGCCCCGACGGTTCAGATCCACGAGCAGCTCTTC.

The sample holds a few counts of this clonotype. The gene calls are TRBV4-1 and TRBJ1-2; 7 bases agree with TRBD1. This CDR3 has 12 amino acids. Germline V CDR1 and CDR2: MGHRA, YSYEKL. Germline trimming cut 3 bases from V and 6 bases from J; bases unmatched to any gene: 1. CDR3 sequence reads: CASSHRGDGYTF. CDR3 coding DNA: TGCGCCAGCAGCCACAGGGGGGATGGCTACACCTTC.

The sample holds a few counts of this clonotype. The chain couples TRBV6-5 to TRBJ2-3; the match to TRBD2 covers 7 bases. The germline V gene encodes CDR1 MNHEY and CDR2 SVGAGI. This CDR3 spans 15 amino acids. Losses at the gene ends were 4 bases for V and 2 bases for J; bases not matched to a gene: 6. CDR3 DNA sequence: TGTGCCAGCAGTTCGCTAGCGGTCCACACAGATACGCAGTATTTT. Translation gives CASSSLAVHTDTQYF.